The 26 T cell receptor beta chains given below trace back to one sample, sequenced in a study of OX40 agonist ivuxolimab in advanced cancers. The repertoire was sequenced with immunoSEQ multiplex PCR; TCRdb's copy has only in-frame clones and lacks some. This sample has 70,000 to 95,000 clones, with less than 90% found just once. Sequenced material: CD4+ or CD8+ T cells sorted from blood, taken in a trial of the OX40 agonist ivuxolimab. Receptors were obtained from an adult with an advanced solid tumor such as melanoma, head and neck, liver or kidney cancer.

The J gene is TRBJ2-1, the V gene TRBV11-3, with a possible D match to TRBD1 (6 bases). CDR1 SGHNT and CDR2 YENEEA come from the germline V gene. The CDR3 runs to 17 residues. The V and J ends lost 3 bases and 7 bases respectively, with 22 bases between them. The CDR3 region has the DNA TGTGCCAGCAGCTTCCCCACGCCGACAGGCCGCAGGAATGAGCAGTTCTTC. Translating gives CASSFPTPTGRRNEQFF.

The chain joins TRBV30 to TRBJ2-5; 7 bases map to TRBD2. J lost 7 bases, V lost 0 bases, and 5 bases had no gene match. Germline-derived CDR1 and CDR2 are GTSNPN and SVGIG (reference sequence). This CDR3 has 13 residues. This chain's CDR3 is CAWSVTREGTQYF. As DNA, the CDR3 is TGTGCCTGGAGTGTAACAAGGGAGGGGACCCAGTACTTC.

This chain links TRBV30 with TRBJ2-4, with D possibly TRBD1 on 6 matching bases. This CDR3 has 16 amino acids. In germline, CDR1 is GTSNPN, CDR2 SVGIG (reference sequence). Trimming pared 0 bases from V and 2 bases from J, leaving 14 bases between. Here the CDR3 reads CAWSVTGGWTKNIQYF. CDR3 bases: TGTGCCTGGAGTGTAACTGGGGGCTGGACCAAAAACATTCAGTACTTC.

V usage is TRBV6-1 and J usage is TRBJ2-2; D may be TRBD1 (5 bases). V lost 0 bases and J lost 7, with 12 bases in between. The CDR3 is 15 residues long. Germline lookup yields CDR1 MNHNS and CDR2 SASEGT. The CDR3 loop is CASSEARGWSGELFF. The CDR3 bases are TGTGCCAGCAGTGAAGCTAGGGGTTGGAGCGGGGAGCTGTTTTTT.

The chain is built from TRBV7-3 and TRBJ2-2; no firm D call. With 5 bases removed from V and 1 base from J, the gap between germline ends came to 8 bases. This CDR3 spans 14 amino acids. CDR1 and CDR2 from the germline V gene are SGHTA and FQGTGA. The DNA of the CDR3 is TGTGCCAGCAGCCCTGAGCTGAACACCGGGGAGCTGTTTTTT. Translation gives CASSPELNTGELFF. Filled out from reference TRBV7-3 and TRBJ2-2, the complete variable domain reads GAGVSQTPSNKVTEKGKYVELRCDPISGHTALYWYRQSLGQGPEFLIYFQGTGAADDSGLPNDRFFAVRPEGSVSTLKIQRTERGDSAVYLCASSPELNTGELFFGEGSRLTVL.

This chain uses TRBV2 with TRBJ1-1; tentative D call: TRBD1 (5 bases). CDR3 length equals 14 residues. Germline V CDR1 and CDR2: SNHLY, FYNNEI. The V end was cut by 5 bases, the J end by 3 bases, with 13 bases between. The CDR3 loop reads CASSREAGDTEAFF. The CDR3 bases are TGTGCCAGCAGTAGGGAGGCGGGGGACACTGAAGCTTTCTTT.

The V gene is TRBV27, the J gene TRBJ1-2, with TRBD1 as a possible D gene (6 bases). The CDR3 consists of 13 residues. Looked up from germline, CDR1 is MNHEY and CDR2 is SMNVEV (reference sequence). Trimming took 2 bases from V and 8 from J, leaving 12 bases between them. In DNA, the CDR3 is TGTGCCAGCAGTTTAGAAGGGGGAAGAGGCTACACCTTC. As protein: CASSLEGGRGYTF.

The chain carries TRBV6-5 and TRBJ2-5; unclear D gene. Germline CDR1 reads MNHEY; CDR2 reads SVGAGI. The CDR3 runs to 13 residues. Trimming took off 5 bases at V and 5 bases at J, with 12 bases between the two ends. The CDR3 loop reads CASSHGVEETQYF. CDR3 nucleotides: TGTGCCAGCAGTCATGGGGTAGAGGAGACCCAGTACTTC.

This chain connects TRBV27 to TRBJ1-1; D uncertain. V lost 8 bases and J lost 1, with 11 bases in between. This CDR3 spans 13 amino acids. Germline V lookup: CDR1 MNHEY, CDR2 SMNVEV (reference sequence). CDR3 DNA: TGTGCCAGCGGCATCAGAGCGAACACTGAAGCTTTCTTT. Amino acids: CASGIRANTEAFF.

This clone appeared a single time. The chain recombines TRBV28 with TRBJ2-2; a weak D match, TRBD1 (6 bases). Per germline, CDR1 MDHEN and CDR2 SYDVKM. The CDR3 length is 15 residues. The V end lost 3 bases, the J end lost 2 bases, and 10 bases lay between the germline ends. The CDR3 region has the DNA TGTGCCAGCAGTTTCGAACAGGGAAACACCGGGGAGCTGTTTTTT. Translation: CASSFEQGNTGELFF.

The chain uses TRBV28 and TRBJ2-1; 13 bases align to TRBD2. This CDR3 has 16 amino acids. Germline loops: CDR1 MDHEN, CDR2 SYDVKM. Trimming removed 5 bases from V and 5 bases from J; junction bases left unmatched: 6. The CDR3: CASSRLAGGWNNEQFF. CDR3 nucleotides: TGTGCCAGCAGTCGACTAGCGGGAGGTTGGAACAATGAGCAGTTCTTC. Filled out from reference TRBV28 and TRBJ2-1, the complete variable domain reads DVKVTQSSRYLVKRTGEKVFLECVQDMDHENMFWYRQDPGLGLRLIYFSYDVKMKEKGDIPEGYSVSREKKERFSLILESASTNQTSMYLCASSRLAGGWNNEQFFGPGTRLTVL.

J is TRBJ1-5 and V is TRBV9; unclear D gene. Between the trimmed V and J ends, which lost 0 bases and 4 bases, there was a span of 8 bases. Per germline, CDR1 SGDLS and CDR2 YYNGEE. The CDR3 is made up of 14 amino acids. The CDR3 is CASSVGVRNQPQHF. CDR3 nucleotides: TGTGCCAGCAGCGTAGGGGTTAGGAATCAGCCCCAGCATTTT.

V and J are TRBV19 and TRBJ2-1; D is perhaps TRBD2 (6 bases). The CDR3 is 14 residues long. Germline loops: CDR1 LNHDA, CDR2 SQIVND (reference sequence). The V end was cut by 4 bases, the J end by 9 bases, with 16 bases between. The CDR3 is CASSTDGGGGEQFF. Here the CDR3 DNA reads TGTGCCAGTAGTACTGACGGGGGAGGCGGTGAGCAGTTCTTC.

The J gene is TRBJ2-5, the V gene TRBV5-1; 7 positions agree with TRBD2. The last part of the DNA fits TRBJ2-7 better; the J call may be wrong. The CDR3 length is 16 residues. Germline CDR1 reads SGHRS; CDR2 reads YFSETQ. This CDR3 is CASSLEGSGASYEQYF. The CDR3 coding sequence is TGCGCCAGCAGCTTGGAGGGCAGCGGGGCGTCCTACGAGCAGTACTTC.

The chain is built from TRBV11-1 and TRBJ1-3; TRBD1 matches 10 bases. This CDR3 has 17 amino acids. The V gene's germline CDR1 is SGHAT and CDR2 FQDESV (reference sequence). The V gene end was trimmed by 5 bases and the J gene end by 0 bases; junction bases not matched to a gene: 7. The CDR3 region has the DNA TGTGCCAGCAGCGCATCCGGGACAGGGGCCTCTGGAAACACCATATATTTT. Residues: CASSASGTGASGNTIYF.

This rearrangement joins TRBV6-5 to TRBJ1-1; D might be TRBD1 (6 bases). CDR3 size: 13 residues. The germline V gene encodes CDR1 MNHEY and CDR2 SVGAGI. Trimming cost V 8 bases and J 2 bases, with 12 bases left between them. CDR3 sequence reads: CASSRGHNTEAFF. CDR3 DNA: TGTGCCAGCTCCAGGGGCCATAACACTGAAGCTTTCTTT.

With regard to this clone: At one end the junction does not follow the germline gene, possibly because of a read error. The J gene is TRBJ2-1, the V gene TRBV7-9; TRBD2 agrees at 8 bases. There are 14 residues in the CDR3. Germline V lookup: CDR1 SEHNR, CDR2 FQNEAQ (reference sequence). The CDR3 reads CASSLAGSYNEQFF. The DNA of the CDR3 is TGTGCCAGCAGTTTAGCGGGATCCTACAATGAGCAGTTCTTC. Using reference TRBV7-9 and TRBJ2-1 for the parts outside the CDR3, the full variable domain is DTGVSQNPRHKITKRGQNVTFRCDPISEHNRLYWYRQTLGQGPEFLTYFQNEAQLEKSRLLSDRFSAERPKGSFSTLEIQRTEQGDSAMYLCASSLAGSYNEQFFGPGTRLTVL.

The CDR3 nucleotides read TGTGCCAGCAGCTTGGGGGTCTCGAACACTGAAGCTTTCTTT. This codes for CASSLGVSNTEAFF. The chain links TRBV11-2 to TRBJ1-1, with a tentative D call TRBD1 (5 bases). V was pared by 3 bases and J by 1 base, with 9 bases between. Germline V CDR1 and CDR2: SGHAT, FQNNGV. The CDR3 has 14 amino acids.

The genes are TRBV9 and TRBJ2-6; no reliable D call. Germline lookup yields CDR1 SGDLS and CDR2 YYNGEE. The CDR3 is made up of 15 amino acids. V was shortened by 3 bases and J by 4 bases, with 11 bases between the two germline ends. CDR3 loop: CASSGMQGGANVLTF. The DNA of the CDR3 is TGTGCCAGCAGCGGGATGCAAGGGGGGGCCAACGTCCTGACTTTC.

The J gene is TRBJ2-7, the V gene TRBV7-9; D remains ambiguous. Trimming left V 3 bases short and J 7 bases short, with 10 bases between. The germline gives CDR1 SEHNR, CDR2 FQNEAQ (reference sequence). The CDR3 is 12 residues long. The CDR3 nucleotides are TGTGCCAGCAGCTTTAACAATATGGAGCAGTACTTC. This gives the protein CASSFNNMEQYF. The complete variable domain, with remaining parts taken from reference TRBV7-9 and TRBJ2-7, reads DTGVSQNPRHKITKRGQNVTFRCDPISEHNRLYWYRQTLGQGPEFLTYFQNEAQLEKSRLLSDRFSAERPKGSFSTLEIQRTEQGDSAMYLCASSFNNMEQYFGPGTRLTVT.

The chain has TRBV4-1 and TRBJ2-3; D may match TRBD1 or TRBD2 (6 bases each). Trimming cost V 4 bases and J 0 bases, with 17 bases left between them. CDR3 length: 17 amino acids. CDR1 MGHRA and CDR2 YSYEKL come from the germline V gene. The CDR3, as DNA: TGCGCCAGCAGCCCGTCTCCTTGGGGGGCCAGCACAGATACGCAGTATTTT. Protein: CASSPSPWGASTDTQYF.

This clone was recorded once. This sequence joins TRBV29-1 and TRBJ2-7; tentative D call: TRBD2 (5 bases). V gave up 4 bases and J gave up 6 bases, with 16 bases separating them. The CDR3 totals 13 residues. Germline V gives CDR1 SQVTM, CDR2 ANQGSEA. The CDR3 is CSVVILVSGEQYF. The CDR3 DNA is TGCAGCGTTGTCATACTAGTATCCGGCGAGCAGTACTTC.

V usage is TRBV5-6 and J usage is TRBJ1-4; TRBD1 aligns across 9 bases. This CDR3 comprises 14 residues. The V gene end was trimmed by 4 bases and the J gene end by 6 bases; junction bases not matched to a gene: 4. The germline V gene has CDR1 SGHDT and CDR2 YYEEEE. In DNA form, the CDR3 reads TGTGCCAGCAGCCCGGGACAGGGAGATGAAAAACTGTTTTTT. Its translation is CASSPGQGDEKLFF.

The chain carries TRBV14 and TRBJ1-2, with D possibly being TRBD1 (5 bases). Germline loops: CDR1 SGHDN, CDR2 FVKESK. The CDR3 contains 14 residues. Trimming took 0 bases from V and 8 from J, leaving 13 bases between them. CDR3 nucleotide sequence: TGTGCCAGCAGCCAAGATTGGGGGGGGATCGGCTACACCTTC. Encoded protein: CASSQDWGGIGYTF.

This clone was seen once. The chain recombines TRBV11-2 with TRBJ2-4; D gene uncertain. The germline gives CDR1 SGHAT, CDR2 FQNNGV. V lost 1 base and J 0 bases, leaving 10 bases between the germline ends. CDR3 length: 16 amino acids. The DNA for the CDR3 is TGTGCCAGCAGCTTAGTGCCGAGTATAGCCAAAAACATTCAGTACTTC. It translates to CASSLVPSIAKNIQYF.

This chain links TRBV11-2 with TRBJ2-4, with TRBD1 as a possible D gene (5 bases). V lost 5 bases and J 9 bases, leaving 14 bases between the germline ends. Germline lookup yields CDR1 SGHAT and CDR2 FQNNGV. The length of the CDR3 is 13 residues. In DNA, the CDR3 is TGTGCCAGCAGCCCCGGACAAGAAAGCATTCAGTACTTC. Protein: CASSPGQESIQYF.